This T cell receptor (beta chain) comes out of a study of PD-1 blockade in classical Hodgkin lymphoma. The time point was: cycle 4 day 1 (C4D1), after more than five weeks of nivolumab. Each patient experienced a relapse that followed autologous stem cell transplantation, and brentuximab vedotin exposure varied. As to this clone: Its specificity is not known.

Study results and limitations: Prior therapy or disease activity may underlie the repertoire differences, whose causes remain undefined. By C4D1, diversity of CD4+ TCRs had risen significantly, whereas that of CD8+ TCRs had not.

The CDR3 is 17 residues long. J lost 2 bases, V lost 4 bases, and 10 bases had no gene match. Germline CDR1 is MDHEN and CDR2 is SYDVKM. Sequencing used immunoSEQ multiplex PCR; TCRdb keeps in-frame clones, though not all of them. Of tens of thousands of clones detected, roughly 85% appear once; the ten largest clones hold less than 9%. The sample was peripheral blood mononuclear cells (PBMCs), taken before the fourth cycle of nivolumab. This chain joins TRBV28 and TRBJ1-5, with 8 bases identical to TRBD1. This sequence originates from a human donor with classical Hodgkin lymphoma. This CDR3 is CASSSLQLGQGNQPQHF. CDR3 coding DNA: TGTGCCAGCAGTTCCCTCCAATTGGGACAGGGCAATCAGCCCCAGCATTTT.